A single sample gave rise to the 17 T cell receptor beta chains below, sequenced in a study of molecular identifiers for immune sequencing clone quantification. MiXCR was run by TCRdb on the PCR reads, yielding one entry per CDR3 protein. The table has about 640,000 distinct CDR3 sequences, less than 20% seen once. Input material: naive CD8+ T cells from blood, with Jurkat cell RNA spiked in. The subset denotes: FACS-sorted CD8+CD4-CCR7+CD45RA+ naive T cells. The source of these receptors is a human donor in good health. Some libraries in this study had Jurkat cell RNA spiked in.

Details on this clonotype: This clone may be a read error of a much larger clone one base away. V gene TRBV5-6 combines with J gene TRBJ2-3; D possibly uses TRBD1 or TRBD2 (5 bases each). Germline V gene lookup returns CDR1 SGHDT and CDR2 YYEEEE. Trimming stripped 4 bases from V and 4 bases from J, with 13 bases between. The CDR3 spans 14 residues. CDR3 amino acids: CASSMGPAPDTQYF. For the CDR3, the DNA is TGTGCCAGCAGCATGGGACCAGCCCCAGATACGCAGTATTTT.

This clonotype was found once. The junction does not match germline at one end; this may be a read error. The chain uses TRBV10-1 and TRBJ1-4; 7 positions match TRBD1. Germline V gene sequence: CDR1 WNHNN, CDR2 SYGVQD (reference sequence). This CDR3 has 14 amino acids. The CDR3 coding sequence is TGCGCCAGTCCGGACAGGACGACCTCCGAGAAACTGCTTTTT. Its protein product is CASPDRTTSEKLLF.

Many counts were recorded for this clonotype. The CDR3 nucleotides are TGCAGTGCTAGATCTTCACGCGCTATGGGGATGAACACTGAAGCTTTCTTT. Translation gives CSARSSRAMGMNTEAFF. The J gene is TRBJ1-1, the V gene TRBV20-1; D remains unclear. This CDR3 has 17 residues. V was trimmed by 2 bases and J by 0 bases, leaving 19 bases between them. In germline, CDR1 is DFQATT, CDR2 SNEGSKA (reference sequence).

This clonotype was found many times. The chain combines TRBV29-1 with TRBJ2-7; TRBD1 matches at 7 bases. The germline V gene has CDR1 SQVTM and CDR2 ANQGSEA. The CDR3 runs to 12 residues. Trimming cost V 7 bases and J 4 bases; bases outside gene matches: 7. The CDR3 DNA sequence: TGCAGCGCTGAGGGGGCGAGGTACGAGCAGTACTTC. This codes for CSAEGARYEQYF.

This clonotype was recorded many times. V and J are TRBV6-5 and TRBJ2-7, with TRBD1 matching over 7 bases. This CDR3 is built from 17 residues. Germline CDR1 reads MNHEY; CDR2 reads SVGAGI. V lost 2 bases to trimming and J lost 4 bases; unmatched junction nucleotides: 14. Written as DNA, the CDR3 is TGTGCCAGCAGTTACACCTATAGTCGGGACAGCCTTTACGAGCAGTACTTC. Amino acids: CASSYTYSRDSLYEQYF.

This clonotype occurred many times. This chain links TRBV5-1 with TRBJ1-1; the D gene is possibly TRBD1 (6 bases). V was shortened by 6 bases and J by 6 bases, with 18 bases between the two germline ends. The CDR3 sequence is 14 residues long. The germline V gene encodes CDR1 SGHRS and CDR2 YFSETQ. The CDR3 spells CASTKTTGWAEAFF. The DNA for the CDR3 is TGCGCCAGCACCAAAACAACAGGGTGGGCTGAAGCTTTCTTT.

As concerns this clonotype: The junction departs from the called germline gene at one end, perhaps through a read error. The chain recombines TRBV7-2 with TRBJ2-7; 8 nucleotides line up with TRBD2. The CDR3 consists of 14 residues. Germline CDR1 and CDR2: SGHTA and FQGNSA. CDR3 bases: TGCGCCGGCAGCTTAACCGCTAGCGGGCACGAGCAGTACTTC. Amino acids: CAGSLTASGHEQYF.

This clonotype has at least ten counts. The genes are TRBV7-9 and TRBJ2-3; 8 nucleotides line up with TRBD1. J lost 6 bases, V lost 2 bases, and 16 bases had no gene match. This CDR3 spans 18 amino acids. The germline V gene encodes CDR1 SEHNR and CDR2 FQNEAQ (reference sequence). CDR3 sequence: CASSLKGVGQGAVDTQYF. As DNA, the CDR3 is TGTGCCAGCAGCTTAAAAGGTGTTGGCCAGGGGGCGGTGGATACGCAGTATTTT.

This clonotype has at least ten counts. The chain uses TRBV7-9 and TRBJ2-3; D is possibly TRBD1 (7 bases). The CDR3 consists of 15 residues. V gave up 2 bases and J gave up 3 bases, with 12 bases separating them. The V gene's germline CDR1 is SEHNR and CDR2 FQNEAQ (reference sequence). The DNA of the CDR3 is TGTGCCAGCAGCTTACCAGGGGGGCGGACAGATACGCAGTATTTT. Amino acid sequence: CASSLPGGRTDTQYF.

This clonotype was seen repeatedly, ten times or more. The rearrangement joins TRBV15 to TRBJ2-3, with 7 bases aligning to TRBD1. The CDR3 is 17 residues long. J lost 0 bases, V lost 1 base, and 7 bases had no gene match. Germline assignment: CDR1 LNHNV and CDR2 YYDKDF (reference sequence). CDR3 coding DNA: TGTGCCACCAGCAGAGCACCGACAGGGATAAGCACAGATACGCAGTATTTT. Translated: CATSRAPTGISTDTQYF.

Concerning this clonotype: This may come from a read error, since a much larger clone is one base off. The chain uses TRBV4-1 and TRBJ2-7; TRBD1 agrees at 9 bases. Germline V lookup: CDR1 MGHRA, CDR2 YSYEKL. This CDR3 region has 15 residues. The CDR3 spells CAGSQGTGLTYEQYF. CDR3 sequence (DNA): TGCGCCGGCAGCCAAGGGACAGGGCTAACCTACGAGCAGTACTTC.

As to this clonotype: With a much larger clone just one base away, this may be a read error. The chain uses TRBV28 and TRBJ1-6, with D perhaps TRBD1 (5 bases). The germline V gene encodes CDR1 MDHEN and CDR2 SYDVKM. The CDR3 covers 15 residues. The CDR3 sequence is CASSLDNSCNSPLHF. The CDR3 DNA sequence: TGTGCCAGCAGTTTGGACAACTCCTGTAATTCACCCCTCCACTTT.

This clonotype was seen at least ten times. This rearrangement joins TRBV4-3 to TRBJ2-6; the D is unclear. Trimming removed 0 bases from V and 2 bases from J, with 2 bases in between. This CDR3 region has 14 residues. Germline V CDR1 and CDR2: LGHNA, YSLEER. CDR3 amino acids: CASSQETGANVLTF. The CDR3 DNA is TGCGCCAGCAGCCAAGAAACTGGGGCCAACGTCCTGACTTTC.

This clonotype was counted between two and nine times. A much more abundant neighbour one base away suggests this may be a read error. This chain connects TRBV7-2 to TRBJ2-7; D is uncertain. CDR1 SGHTA and CDR2 FQGNSA come from the germline V gene. The CDR3 is made up of 13 amino acids. The CDR3 DNA follows: TGTGCCAGCAGCTTGACCCTTTGGTACGAGCAGTGCTTC. Protein: CASSLTLWYEQCF. Filled out from reference TRBV7-2 and TRBJ2-7, the complete variable domain reads GAGVSQSPSNKVTEKGKDVELRCDPISGHTALYWYRQSLGQGLEFLIYFQGNSAPDKSGLPSDRFSAERTGGSVSTLTIQRTQQEDSAVYLCASSLTLWYEQCFGPGTRLTVT.

Turning to this clonotype: Just one base apart from a much larger clone, this may be a read error. The chain couples TRBV5-1 to TRBJ1-1; 7 positions agree with TRBD1. Germline loops: CDR1 SGHRS, CDR2 YFSETQ. The CDR3 spans 15 residues. The CDR3 nucleotides read TGCGCCAGCAGCTTGCTCCAGGGGGATCGGACTGGAGCTTTCTTT. Protein product: CASSLLQGDRTGAFF. The full variable domain, completed using reference TRBV5-1 and TRBJ1-1, is KAGVTQTPRYLIKTRGQQVTLSCSPISGHRSVSWYQQTPGQGLQFLFEYFSETQRNKGNFPGRFSGRQFSNSRSEMNVSTLELGDSALYLCASSLLQGDRTGAFFGQGTRLTVV.

This clonotype was counted at least ten times. This sequence joins TRBV7-6 and TRBJ2-2; 12 bases line up with TRBD1. This CDR3 has 15 amino acids. Losses at the gene ends were 5 bases for V and 6 bases for J; bases not matched to a gene: 4. Germline V lookup: CDR1 SGHVS, CDR2 FNYEAQ. CDR3 bases: TGTGCCAGCAGCACCGGGACAGGGGGCTCCGGGGAGCTGTTTTTT. This encodes CASSTGTGGSGELFF.

This clonotype came up many times. The V gene is TRBV29-1, the J gene TRBJ2-7; tentatively, D is TRBD1 or TRBD2 (5 bases each). The CDR3 is made up of 12 amino acids. With 6 bases removed from V and 6 bases from J, the gap between germline ends came to 15 bases. Germline V gene lookup returns CDR1 SQVTM and CDR2 ANQGSEA. CDR3 nucleotide sequence: TGCAGCGTAGAATACTATGGGGGCGAGCAGTACTTC. Translated, it gives CSVEYYGGEQYF.